What follows are 12 T cell receptor beta chains derived from one specimen sequenced in a study of T cell repertoires in cytomegalovirus infection. TCRdb fed the reads into MiXCR, producing one record per CDR3 protein. The sample lists 150,000 to 200,000 distinct CDR3 sequences, more than 9% occurring once. The sequenced material came from PBMCs. Receptors were obtained from a human donor in good health (CMV status not recorded). Some clones in this sample may be carry-over from other donors' samples.

In its sample, this clonotype was seen many times. This sequence joins TRBV7-2 and TRBJ2-5; D remains ambiguous. The CDR3 runs 16 residues. Deletions cut 3 bases from V and 0 bases from J, with 14 bases between. CDR1 is SGHTA and CDR2 is FQGNSA in the germline V gene. DNA of the CDR3: TGTGCCAGCAGCTTTAATAATCCGGCGAACCAAGAGACCCAGTACTTC. Its translation: CASSFNNPANQETQYF.

This clonotype was recorded at least ten times. The chain joins TRBV7-2 to TRBJ2-3, with D unclear. The CDR3 is made up of 13 amino acids. Per germline, CDR1 SGHTA and CDR2 FQGNSA. Trimming removed 5 bases at V and 4 bases at J, with 10 bases between. Here the CDR3 DNA reads TGTGCCAGCAGCCCCGCCAAGGCAGATACGCAGTATTTT. Residues: CASSPAKADTQYF.

This clonotype was counted at least ten times. The J gene is TRBJ1-4, the V gene TRBV19; D remains ambiguous. The V and J ends lost 11 bases and 8 bases respectively, with 12 bases between them. CDR1 is LNHDA, CDR2 SQIVND, per germline (reference sequence). There are 11 residues in the CDR3. As DNA, the CDR3 is TGTGCCTCTGAGGGCGGAGAAAAACTGTTTTTT. Amino acids: CASEGGEKLFF. Combining the CDR3 with reference TRBV19 and TRBJ1-4 gives the whole variable domain DGGITQSPKYLFRKEGQNVTLSCEQNLNHDAMYWYRQDPGQGLRLIYYSQIVNDFQKGDIAEGYSVSREKKESFPLTVTSAQKNPTAFYLCASEGGEKLFFGSGTQLSVL.

This clonotype was seen ten or more times. The chain carries TRBV7-2 and TRBJ1-5, with a possible D match to TRBD1 (5 bases). Germline lookup yields CDR1 SGHTA and CDR2 FQGNSA. CDR3 length equals 13 residues. V shed 5 bases and J shed 4 bases, with 9 bases lying between them. CDR3 coding DNA: TGTGCCAGCAGCCTGGACATTAATCAGCCCCAGCATTTT. It is translated as CASSLDINQPQHF.

The sample holds many counts of this clonotype. The rearrangement joins TRBV7-2 to TRBJ1-2; TRBD1 matches at 7 bases. The CDR3 length is 16 residues. Germline CDR1 is SGHTA and CDR2 is FQGNSA. The V gene end was trimmed by 1 base and the J gene end by 7 bases; junction bases not matched to a gene: 12. This CDR3 reads CASSLELTGVGRGYTF. The CDR3 DNA reads TGTGCCAGCAGCTTAGAGCTCACAGGGGTGGGACGTGGCTACACCTTC.

This chain connects TRBV11-2 to TRBJ2-7; D not certain. CDR3 length: 14 amino acids. Deletions cut 3 bases from V and 4 bases from J, with 13 bases between. CDR1 is SGHAT and CDR2 is FQNNGV in the germline V gene. In DNA form, the CDR3 reads TGTGCCAGCAGCTTGGACCTCGTCCAATACGAGCAGTACTTC. Its translation is CASSLDLVQYEQYF.

There are many counts of this clonotype. This rearrangement joins TRBV7-2 to TRBJ1-5, with TRBD1 as a possible D gene (5 bases). Germline lookup yields CDR1 SGHTA and CDR2 FQGNSA. V was clipped by 4 bases and J by 2 bases, with 15 bases between them. This CDR3 region has 16 residues. The CDR3 bases are TGTGCCAGCAGCTCCTCCGGGACGGGGGGCAATCAGCCCCAGCATTTT. Its translation is CASSSSGTGGNQPQHF.

This clonotype was recorded many times. The chain joins TRBV6-2 or TRBV6-3 to TRBJ2-1; D perhaps matches TRBD2 (5 bases). Germline CDR1 is MNHEY and CDR2 is SVGEGT. V gave up 5 bases and J gave up 9 bases, with 11 bases separating them. The CDR3 loop spans 12 amino acids. For the CDR3, the DNA is TGTGCCAGCAGTGCCACTAGGTTTGAGCAGTTCTTC. The encoded protein is CASSATRFEQFF.

This clonotype was seen just once. A much larger clone lies a single base off, so this may be a read error. V and J are TRBV7-7 and TRBJ2-5; 9 bases align to TRBD2. The V and J ends lost 1 base and 7 bases, in that order; junction bases with no gene match: 10. The CDR3 covers 16 residues. Germline V gene sequence: CDR1 SSHAT, CDR2 FNYEAQ (reference sequence). The CDR3 coding sequence is TGTGCCAGCAGCTTAGGGCTAGCGGGGTTAACGGGGACCCAGTACTTC. It is translated as CASSLGLAGLTGTQYF. Complete variable domain (other parts from reference TRBV7-7 and TRBJ2-5): GAGVSQSPRYKVTKRGQDVTLRCDPISSHATLYWYQQALGQGPEFLTYFNYEAQPDKSGLPSDRFSAERPEGSISTLTIQRTEQRDSAMYRCASSLGLAGLTGTQYFGPGTRLLVL.

The chain employs TRBV28 and TRBJ1-5; weak D call: TRBD1 (6 bases). V was clipped by 8 bases and J by 1 base, with 18 bases between them. Per germline, CDR1 MDHEN and CDR2 SYDVKM. The CDR3 totals 16 residues. The CDR3 here is CASHRPGQWSNQPQHF. In nucleotides, the CDR3 is TGTGCCAGCCACCGACCGGGACAATGGAGCAATCAGCCCCAGCATTTT.

This clonotype has ten or more counts. V gene TRBV11-2 combines with J gene TRBJ2-3, with D unclear. The germline V and J ends were trimmed by 1 base and 0 bases, with 11 bases remaining between them. The CDR3 contains 16 residues. Germline values: CDR1 SGHAT, CDR2 FQNNGV. CDR3 protein: CASSLGVASSTDTQYF. The CDR3 DNA sequence: TGTGCCAGCAGCTTAGGAGTTGCTTCTAGCACAGATACGCAGTATTTT.

Ten or more counts support this clonotype. The chain is built from TRBV7-9 and TRBJ2-3; 8 bases are a match to TRBD2. The CDR3 loop spans 14 amino acids. The J segment lost 9 bases and the V segment lost 3 bases, leaving 8 bases of the junction unmatched. The germline CDR1 and CDR2 sequences are SEHNR and FQNEAQ (reference sequence). The CDR3 DNA reads as TGTGCCAGCAGCTTCGGCGGGAGGTCGGGGACGCAGTATTTT. Its protein is CASSFGGRSGTQYF.